This TCR beta chain is from a study of T cell clusters in autoimmune cytopenias. TRB rearrangements were amplified by touch-down multiplex PCR with mixed TRB-A/B primers. Each CDR3 protein gets one entry in TCRdb, which reprocessed the multiplex PCR reads and gives no DNA. There are fewer than 8,500 distinct CDR3 sequences in the sample, with around 10% held by the top ten. TRB was amplified from about 270 ng of peripheral blood genomic DNA per sample. By frequency, this clonotype is medium-sized (0.01 to 0.1%). This same sample was also part of a study on T cell repertoires in aging, cancer and after chemotherapy.

Material for sequencing was peripheral blood. The receptor's source is a human donor in good health.

CDR3 amino acids: CASSSGQGTYEQYF. The chain is built from TRBV5-4 and TRBJ2-7. The CDR3 extends over 14 amino acids. The germline V gene encodes CDR1 SGHNT and CDR2 YYREEE (reference sequence).